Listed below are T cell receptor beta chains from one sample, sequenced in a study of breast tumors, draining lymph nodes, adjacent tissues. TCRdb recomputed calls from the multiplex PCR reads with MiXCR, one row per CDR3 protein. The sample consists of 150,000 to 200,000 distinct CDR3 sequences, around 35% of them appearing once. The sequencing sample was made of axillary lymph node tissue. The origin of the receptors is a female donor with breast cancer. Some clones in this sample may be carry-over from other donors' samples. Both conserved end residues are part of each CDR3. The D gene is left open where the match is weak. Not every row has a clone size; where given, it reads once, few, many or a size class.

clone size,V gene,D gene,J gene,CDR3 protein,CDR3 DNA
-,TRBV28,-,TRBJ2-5,CASSSPNEKETQYF,TGTGCCAGCAGTTCCCCCAACGAAAAAGAGACCCAGTACTTC
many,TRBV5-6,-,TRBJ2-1,CASSFPGQDNEQFF,TGTGCCAGCAGCTTTCCGGGACAAGATAATGAGCAGTTCTTC
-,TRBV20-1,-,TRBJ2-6,CSAREDPRATEAF,TGCAGTGCTAGAGAGGACCCAAGGGCAACTGAAGCTTTC
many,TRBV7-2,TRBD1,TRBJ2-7,CASSPDRGVQREQYF,TGTGCCAGCAGCCCGGACAGGGGGGTTCAGCGCGAGCAGTACTTC
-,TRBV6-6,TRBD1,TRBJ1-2,CASRQTGDRGYTF,TGTGCCAGCAGGCAGACAGGGGATCGTGGCTACACCTTC
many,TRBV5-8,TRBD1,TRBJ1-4,CASSPGTVEKLFF,TGTGCCAGCAGCCCCGGGACAGTTGAAAAACTGTTTTTT
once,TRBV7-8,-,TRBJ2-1,CASSSEGLRTEQFF,TGTGCCAGCAGCTCCGAGGGTCTTCGCACTGAGCAGTTCTTC
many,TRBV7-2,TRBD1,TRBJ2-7,CASSLRQGVEQYF,TGTGCCAGCAGCTTACGGCAGGGGGTCGAGCAGTACTTC
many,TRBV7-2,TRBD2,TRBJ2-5,CASSSRTSKETQYF,TGTGCCAGCAGCTCGAGGACTAGTAAAGAGACCCAGTACTTC
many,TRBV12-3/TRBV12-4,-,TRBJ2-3,CASSIVRLSTDTQYF,TGTGCCAGCAGTATAGTGCGGTTGAGCACAGATACGCAGTATTTT
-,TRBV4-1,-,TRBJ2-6,CASSQTLGGSGANVLTF,TGCGCCAGCAGCCAGACTTTAGGGGGCTCTGGGGCCAACGTCCTGACTTTC
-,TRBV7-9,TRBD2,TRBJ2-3,CASSLPGGDTQYF,TGTGCCAGCAGTCTCCCGGGAGGAGACACGCAGTATTTT
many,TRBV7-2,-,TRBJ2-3,CASSFGGPADTQYF,TGTGCCAGCAGCTTCGGAGGACCCGCAGATACGCAGTATTTT
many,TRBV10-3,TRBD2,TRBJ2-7,CAISEPGLVPEQYF,TGTGCCATCAGTGAACCGGGACTAGTGCCCGAGCAGTACTTC
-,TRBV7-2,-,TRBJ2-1,CASSFDTRTRNEQFF,TGTGCCAGCAGCTTCGACACTAGGACCCGCAATGAGCAGTTCTTC
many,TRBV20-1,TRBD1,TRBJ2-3,CSAATGFTQYF,TGCAGTGCAGCGACAGGGTTCACGCAGTATTTT
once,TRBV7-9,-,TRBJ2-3,CASSLTATSTDTQYF,TGTGCCAGCAGCCTCACAGCGACTAGCACAGATACGCAGTATTTT
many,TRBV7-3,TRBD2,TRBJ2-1,CASSLRGLAEQFF,TGTGCCAGCAGCTTAAGGGGACTAGCAGAGCAGTTCTTC
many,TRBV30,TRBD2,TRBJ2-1,CAWSSHSGSGNEQFF,TGTGCCTGGAGTTCTCATAGCGGGAGTGGCAATGAGCAGTTCTTC
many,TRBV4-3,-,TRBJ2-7,CASSQDRLYEQYF,TGCGCCAGCAGCCAAGATCGACTCTACGAGCAGTACTTC
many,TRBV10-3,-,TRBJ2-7,CAIKDSYSYEQYF,TGTGCCATCAAAGACAGTTACTCCTACGAGCAGTACTTC
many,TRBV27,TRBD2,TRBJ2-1,CASSLGRLAGVEEQFF,TGTGCCAGCAGTTTGGGAAGGCTAGCGGGAGTTGAAGAGCAGTTCTTC
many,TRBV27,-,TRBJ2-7,CASSFDILSYEQYF,TGTGCCAGCAGTTTCGATATTCTCTCCTACGAGCAGTACTTC
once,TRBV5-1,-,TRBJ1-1,CASSQTDPRNTEAFF,TGCGCCAGCAGCCAGACGGACCCTAGGAACACTGAAGCTTTCTTT
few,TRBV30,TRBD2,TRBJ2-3,CAGGGTSGETDTQYF,TGTGCCGGGGGGGGGACTAGCGGGGAAACAGATACGCAGTATTTT
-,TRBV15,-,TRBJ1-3,CATSRTWPGILSGNTIYF,TGTGCCACCAGCAGAACCTGGCCAGGGATTCTCTCTGGAAACACCATATATTTT
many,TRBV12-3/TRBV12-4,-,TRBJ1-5,CASSFELGGGRNQPQHF,TGTGCCAGCAGTTTTGAGTTGGGTGGTGGTCGCAATCAGCCCCAGCATTTT
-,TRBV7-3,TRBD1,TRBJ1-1,CASSPTGTGPEAFF,TGTGCCAGCTCCCCGACAGGGACGGGGCCTGAAGCTTTCTTT
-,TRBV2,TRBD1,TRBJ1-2,CASSARQGNYGYTF,TGTGCCAGCAGTGCCAGACAGGGTAACTATGGCTACACCTTC
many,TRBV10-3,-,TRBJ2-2,CAIEGRNTGELFF,TGTGCCATCGAAGGGAGAAACACCGGGGAGCTGTTTTTT
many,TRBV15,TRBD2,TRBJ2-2,CATSRDAGGRDGELFF,TGTGCCACCAGCAGAGATGCGGGGGGGAGGGACGGGGAGCTGTTTTTT
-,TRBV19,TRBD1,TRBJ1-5,CASSGQGALQPQHF,TGTGCCAGTAGTGGGCAGGGGGCGCTACAGCCCCAGCATTTT
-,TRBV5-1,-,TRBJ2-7,CATRDPSYEHYF,TGCGCCACTCGGGACCCCTCCTACGAGCACTACTTC
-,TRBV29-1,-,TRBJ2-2,CSVARSNTGELFF,TGCAGCGTTGCTAGATCGAACACCGGGGAGCTGTTTTTT
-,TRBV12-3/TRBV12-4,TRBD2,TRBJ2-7,CAGSLAGTYEQYF,TGTGCCGGCAGCTTAGCGGGGACCTACGAGCAGTACTTC
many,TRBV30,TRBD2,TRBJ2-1,CAWGGLADYNEQFF,TGTGCCTGGGGTGGACTAGCGGACTACAATGAGCAGTTCTTC
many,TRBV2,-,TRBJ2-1,CASSSGVSSYNEQFF,TGTGCCAGCAGTTCAGGGGTTAGCTCCTACAATGAGCAGTTCTTC
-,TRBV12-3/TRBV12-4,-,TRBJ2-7,CASSFVPSSYKQYF,TGTGCCAGCAGCTTCGTCCCTAGCTCCTACAAGCAGTACTTC
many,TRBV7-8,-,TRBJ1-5,CASNPRGGNQPQHF,TGTGCCAGCAACCCACGTGGGGGCAATCAGCCCCAGCATTTT
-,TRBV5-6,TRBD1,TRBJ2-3,CASSLGQGNAQYF,TGTGCCAGCAGCTTGGGACAGGGCAATGCGCAGTATTTT
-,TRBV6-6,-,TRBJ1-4,CASSYSGSNEKLFF,TGTGCCAGCAGTTACTCGGGATCTAATGAAAAACTGTTTTTT
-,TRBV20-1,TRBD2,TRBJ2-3,CSASPIRDRGTSGTDTQYF,TGCAGTGCTAGCCCCATCCGAGATCGCGGGACTAGCGGAACAGATACGCAGTATTTT
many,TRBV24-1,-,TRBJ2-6,CATSEGRGANVLTF,TGTGCCACCAGTGAGGGGCGGGGGGCCAACGTCCTGACTTTC
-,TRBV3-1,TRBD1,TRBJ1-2,CASSEAGTEVYGYTF,TGTGCCAGCAGCGAGGCCGGGACAGAAGTTTATGGCTACACCTTC
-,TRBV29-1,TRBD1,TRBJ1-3,CSVGGAGGGNTIYF,TGCAGCGTCGGGGGGGCAGGGGGAGGAAACACCATATATTTT